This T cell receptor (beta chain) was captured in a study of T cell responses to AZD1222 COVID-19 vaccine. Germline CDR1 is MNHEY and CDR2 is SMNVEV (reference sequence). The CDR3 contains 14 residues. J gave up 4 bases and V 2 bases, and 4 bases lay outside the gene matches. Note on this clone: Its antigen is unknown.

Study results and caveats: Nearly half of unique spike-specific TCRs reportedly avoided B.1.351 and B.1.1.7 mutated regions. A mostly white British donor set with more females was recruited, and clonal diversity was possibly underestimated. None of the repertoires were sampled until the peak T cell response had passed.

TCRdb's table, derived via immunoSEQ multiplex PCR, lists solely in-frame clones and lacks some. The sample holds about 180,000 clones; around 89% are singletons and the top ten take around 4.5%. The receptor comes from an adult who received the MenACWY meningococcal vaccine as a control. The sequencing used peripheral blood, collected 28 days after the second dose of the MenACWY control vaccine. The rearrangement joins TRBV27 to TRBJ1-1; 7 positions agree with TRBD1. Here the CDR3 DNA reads TGTGCCAGCAGTTTAAAGGGGGCGGGCACTGAAGCTTTCTTT. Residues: CASSLKGAGTEAFF.